Each of the 24 T cell receptor beta chains below was sequenced from the same sample in a study of cytomegalovirus exposure and HLA in healthy donors. Assay used: immunoSEQ multiplex PCR; TCRdb lists only in-frame clones, some missing. This table holds 150,000 to 200,000 clones, approximately 87% found once. Sequenced: PBMCs. These receptors were obtained from a woman aged 25 to 39 in good health and CMV-seronegative.

V is TRBV29-1 and J is TRBJ2-2; maybe TRBD1 (7 bases). The V gene's germline CDR1 is SQVTM and CDR2 ANQGSEA. The CDR3 loop spans 16 amino acids. The V gene lost 6 bases and the J gene lost 1 base, with 18 bases spanning the gap. The CDR3 here is CSVAGGPGRNTGELFF. The CDR3 coding sequence is TGCAGCGTCGCAGGGGGGCCCGGGCGGAACACCGGGGAGCTGTTTTTT.

The chain recombines TRBV6-6 with TRBJ1-4, with 7 bases fitting TRBD1. J was trimmed by 7 bases and V by 5 bases; bases with no gene match: 10. CDR3 length equals 15 residues. The germline gives CDR1 MNHNY, CDR2 SVGAGI (reference sequence). The CDR3, as DNA: TGTGCCAGCAGTCCGACCGGGACAGTAGGTGAAAAACTGTTTTTT. As protein: CASSPTGTVGEKLFF.

V and J are TRBV15 and TRBJ2-5; 7 bases fit TRBD2. CDR3 length equals 15 residues. Looked up from germline, CDR1 is LNHNV and CDR2 is YYDKDF (reference sequence). With V trimmed by 2 bases and J by 3 bases, 6 bases remained unmatched. The CDR3 DNA reads TGTGCCACCAGCAGATGGGGGGGGAAGGAAGAGACCCAGTACTTC. It encodes CATSRWGGKEETQYF.

CDR3 amino acids: CASSWLGGYNEQFF. CDR3 DNA sequence: TGTGCCAGCAGCTGGTTGGGGGGGTACAATGAGCAGTTCTTC. The V gene is TRBV11-1, the J gene TRBJ2-1; 7 bases are shared with TRBD2. Germline CDR1 is SGHAT and CDR2 is FQDESV (reference sequence). The CDR3 is 14 amino acids. J lost 4 bases, V lost 4 bases, and 4 bases had no gene match.

The chain is built from TRBV2 and TRBJ2-7; 7 nucleotides match TRBD1. This CDR3 is 13 amino acids long. In germline, CDR1 is SNHLY, CDR2 FYNNEI. V lost 8 bases, J lost 2 bases, and 6 bases stayed unmatched. The CDR3 coding sequence is TGTGCCAGCCTGGACAGGTCCGCCTACGAGCAGTACTTC. Residues: CASLDRSAYEQYF.

The J gene is TRBJ1-1, the V gene TRBV7-9; possible D gene TRBD1, 6 bases. Trimming left V 4 bases short and J 6 bases short, with 27 bases between. CDR1 SEHNR and CDR2 FQNEAQ come from the germline V gene (reference sequence). The CDR3 is 18 amino acids. The CDR3 here is CASSYRVVSAGVGSEAFF. The CDR3 coding sequence is TGTGCCAGCAGCTATAGGGTGGTTTCGGCAGGGGTTGGGTCTGAAGCTTTCTTT. Drawing the rest from reference TRBV7-9 and TRBJ1-1, the complete variable domain is DTGVSQNPRHKITKRGQNVTFRCDPISEHNRLYWYRQTLGQGPEFLTYFQNEAQLEKSRLLSDRFSAERPKGSFSTLEIQRTEQGDSAMYLCASSYRVVSAGVGSEAFFGQGTRLTVV.

The chain links TRBV5-6 to TRBJ1-2, with a tentative D call TRBD1 (6 bases). Looked up from germline, CDR1 is SGHDT and CDR2 is YYEEEE. This CDR3 region has 16 residues. Trimming stripped 1 base from V and 7 bases from J, with 20 bases between. The CDR3 DNA sequence: TGTGCCAGCAGCTTGTCGGCAGGGGCGTTCCGCTCTGGCTACACCTTC. Protein: CASSLSAGAFRSGYTF.

The CDR3 DNA is TGTGCCAGCAGCCAGGACAGGGGAAGGACCTACGAGCAGTACTTC. Translated: CASSQDRGRTYEQYF. The chain uses TRBV5-4 and TRBJ2-7, with 9 bases fitting TRBD1. Germline V lookup: CDR1 SGHNT, CDR2 YYREEE (reference sequence). V lost 4 bases and J lost 2; bases outside the gene matches: 7. CDR3 length equals 15 residues. The full variable domain, with the rest looked up from reference TRBV5-4 and TRBJ2-7, is ETGVTQSPTHLIKTRGQQVTLRCSSQSGHNTVSWYQQALGQGPQFIFQYYREEENGRGNFPPRFSGLQFPNYSSELNVNALELDDSALYLCASSQDRGRTYEQYFGPGTRLTVT.

This sequence joins TRBV25-1 and TRBJ1-3, with TRBD1 matching 8 bases. Unmatched junction bases numbered 6, after V lost 2 bases and J lost 3 bases. Germline V gene data show CDR1 as MGHDK and CDR2 as SYGVNS. The CDR3 totals 16 residues. The CDR3 DNA is TGTGCCAGCAGTGAAGGGAGACAGGGGTTTGGAAACACCATATATTTT. Encoded protein: CASSEGRQGFGNTIYF.

The genes are TRBV9 and TRBJ2-5; D is unclear. The germline CDR1 and CDR2 sequences are SGDLS and YYNGEE. V was trimmed by 2 bases and J by 4 bases, leaving 3 bases between them. The CDR3 contains 11 residues. Here the CDR3 reads CASSVRETQYF. The CDR3 DNA sequence: TGTGCCAGCAGCGTTCGAGAGACCCAGTACTTC.

This CDR3 reads CASRNAAGPGNTIYF. CDR3 DNA sequence: TGCGCCAGCAGGAACGCTGCAGGGCCTGGAAACACCATATATTTT. This sequence joins TRBV10-2 and TRBJ1-3; perhaps TRBD1 as D (5 bases). V lost 6 bases and J 2 bases, leaving 14 bases between the germline ends. Germline-derived CDR1 and CDR2 are WSHSY and SAAADI. This CDR3 spans 15 amino acids.

The J gene is TRBJ2-5, the V gene TRBV4-3, with 10 bases lining up with TRBD2. The CDR3 covers 17 residues. The V and J ends lost 0 bases and 6 bases, in that order; junction bases with no gene match: 10. Germline lookup yields CDR1 LGHNA and CDR2 YSLEER. The CDR3 reads CASSQDRGLAGAKTQYF. The CDR3 DNA follows: TGCGCCAGCAGCCAAGATCGCGGGCTAGCGGGGGCCAAGACCCAGTACTTC.

This clone has a handful of counts. The J gene is TRBJ1-6, the V gene TRBV2, with D unclear. Germline V gene data show CDR1 as SNHLY and CDR2 as FYNNEI. The CDR3 is made up of 12 amino acids. V lost 6 bases and J 11 bases, leaving 11 bases between the germline ends. CDR3 loop: CASRRIVAPLHF. CDR3 sequence (DNA): TGTGCCAGCAGGCGGATTGTGGCACCCCTCCACTTT.

The chain links TRBV9 to TRBJ2-1; D is perhaps TRBD1 (5 bases). V shed 4 bases and J shed 0 bases, with 8 bases lying between them. The CDR3 spans 14 residues. Germline V CDR1 and CDR2: SGDLS, YYNGEE. The CDR3: CASSHTGSYNEQFF. The CDR3 DNA is TGTGCCAGCAGCCACACAGGCTCCTACAATGAGCAGTTCTTC.

The chain recombines TRBV4-1 with TRBJ2-1, with TRBD2 matching over 13 bases. CDR1 is MGHRA and CDR2 is YSYEKL in the germline V gene. The J segment lost 6 bases and the V segment lost 1 base, leaving 6 bases of the junction unmatched. The CDR3 spans 17 residues. The CDR3, as DNA: TGCGCCAGCAGCCAAGTTTTGGGGACTAGCGGGGCCAATGAGCAGTTCTTC. Residues: CASSQVLGTSGANEQFF.

V and J are TRBV4-2 and TRBJ2-3; 8 bases map to TRBD2. Per the germline V gene, CDR1 is LGHNA and CDR2 is YNFKEQ. The ends lost 0 bases at V and 11 bases at J; junction bases unmatched: 10. The CDR3 is 15 residues long. The CDR3 sequence: CASSQEFGAAGGQYF. The CDR3 DNA reads as TGTGCCAGCAGCCAAGAGTTTGGGGCTGCGGGGGGGCAGTATTTT.

V usage is TRBV5-4 and J usage is TRBJ2-7, with D tentatively TRBD1 (6 bases). The length of the CDR3 is 13 residues. Deletions cut 0 bases from V and 2 bases from J, with 6 bases between. CDR1 and CDR2 (germline): SGHNT, YYREEE (reference sequence). CDR3 bases: TGTGCCAGCAGCTTGGAGGGGGCCTACGAGCAGTACTTC. Translation: CASSLEGAYEQYF.

This rearrangement joins TRBV29-1 to TRBJ2-5, with D hard to call. With 0 bases removed from V and 5 bases from J, the gap between germline ends came to 13 bases. CDR1 is SQVTM, CDR2 ANQGSEA, per germline. This CDR3 has 14 residues. CDR3 amino acids: CSVEDRLSAETQYF. In DNA, the CDR3 is TGCAGCGTTGAAGATCGATTATCCGCGGAGACCCAGTACTTC.

The genes are TRBV2 and TRBJ1-2, with 9 bases identical to TRBD1. Per the germline V gene, CDR1 is SNHLY and CDR2 is FYNNEI. This CDR3 is built from 18 residues. The trim removed 3 bases at V and 3 bases at J, leaving 14 bases unmatched. The CDR3, as DNA: TGTGCCAGCAGTGACCCCCGGGACAGGGCCCTCCGGGACTATGGCTACACCTTC. This encodes CASSDPRDRALRDYGYTF.

The chain has TRBV27 and TRBJ2-5, with D tentatively TRBD2 (6 bases). V was clipped by 6 bases and J by 2 bases, with 19 bases between them. Germline values: CDR1 MNHEY, CDR2 SMNVEV (reference sequence). The CDR3 is made up of 16 amino acids. For the CDR3, the DNA is TGTGCCAGCAGATCGCGCCCGGGACTTTTGCAAGAGACCCAGTACTTC. It encodes CASRSRPGLLQETQYF.

This clone was counted many times. The rearrangement joins TRBV6-1 to TRBJ1-1; D might be TRBD1 (5 bases). Germline-derived CDR1 and CDR2 are MNHNS and SASEGT. The CDR3 spans 13 residues. Between the trimmed V and J ends, which lost 8 bases and 0 bases, there was a span of 10 bases. Here the CDR3 reads CASGKTVNTEAFF. DNA of the CDR3: TGTGCCAGCGGAAAGACAGTGAACACTGAAGCTTTCTTT.

The chain joins TRBV4-1 to TRBJ2-5, with D possibly being TRBD2 (6 bases). The V and J ends lost 6 bases and 5 bases respectively, with 7 bases between them. The CDR3 has 11 amino acids. CDR1 is MGHRA and CDR2 is YSYEKL in the germline V gene. This chain's CDR3 is CASREGETQYF. CDR3 DNA: TGCGCCAGCAGGGAGGGGGAGACCCAGTACTTC.

This chain connects TRBV7-2 to TRBJ1-2; TRBD1 is a possible D gene (5 bases). V lost 4 bases to trimming and J lost 6 bases, with 12 bases between them. Germline V gene lookup returns CDR1 SGHTA and CDR2 FQGNSA. This CDR3 has 13 residues. The CDR3 nucleotides read TGTGCCAGCAGCTCAAACCCCAGGGATGGCTACACCTTC. Its translation is CASSSNPRDGYTF.

The chain employs TRBV2 and TRBJ2-1, with 10 bases aligning to TRBD1. The trim removed 6 bases at V and 9 bases at J, leaving 8 bases unmatched. The CDR3 is 14 amino acids. The germline V gene has CDR1 SNHLY and CDR2 FYNNEI. This CDR3 reads CASRRDRGSGEQFF. The CDR3 nucleotides are TGTGCCAGCAGACGGGACAGGGGTTCGGGTGAGCAGTTCTTC.